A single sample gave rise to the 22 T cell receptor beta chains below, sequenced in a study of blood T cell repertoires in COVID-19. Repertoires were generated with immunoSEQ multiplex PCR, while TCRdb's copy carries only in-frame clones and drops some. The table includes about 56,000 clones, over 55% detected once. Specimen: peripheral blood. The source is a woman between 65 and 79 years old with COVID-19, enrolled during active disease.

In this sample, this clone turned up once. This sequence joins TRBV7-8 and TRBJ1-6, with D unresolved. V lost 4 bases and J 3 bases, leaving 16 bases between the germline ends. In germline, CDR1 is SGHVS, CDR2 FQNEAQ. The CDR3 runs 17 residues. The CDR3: CASSSLGRANYNSPLHF. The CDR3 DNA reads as TGTGCCAGCAGCTCCCTCGGGAGGGCAAACTATAATTCACCCCTCCACTTT.

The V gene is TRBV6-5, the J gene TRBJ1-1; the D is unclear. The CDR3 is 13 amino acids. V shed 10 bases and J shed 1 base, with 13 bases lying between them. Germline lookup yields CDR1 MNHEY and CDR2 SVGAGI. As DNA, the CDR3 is TGTGCCACCTCATCGGTCACGAACACTGAAGCTTTCTTT. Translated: CATSSVTNTEAFF.

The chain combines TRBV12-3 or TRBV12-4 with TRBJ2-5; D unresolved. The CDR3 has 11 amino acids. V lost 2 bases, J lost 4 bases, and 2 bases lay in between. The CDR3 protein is CASSLRETQYF. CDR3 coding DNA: TGTGCCAGCAGTTTACGAGAGACCCAGTACTTC.

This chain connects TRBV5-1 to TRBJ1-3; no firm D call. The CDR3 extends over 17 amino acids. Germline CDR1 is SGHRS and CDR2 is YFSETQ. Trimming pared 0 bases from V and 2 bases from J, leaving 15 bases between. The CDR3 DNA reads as TGCGCCAGCAGCTTGGCCTCCGGGTCAGCAACTGGAAACACCATATATTTT. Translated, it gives CASSLASGSATGNTIYF.

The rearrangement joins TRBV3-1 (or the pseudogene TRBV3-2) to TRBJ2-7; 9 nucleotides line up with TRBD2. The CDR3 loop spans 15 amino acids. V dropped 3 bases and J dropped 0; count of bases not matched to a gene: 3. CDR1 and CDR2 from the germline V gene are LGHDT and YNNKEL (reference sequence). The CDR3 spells CASSHLAGSSYEQYF. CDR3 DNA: TGTGCCAGCAGCCATCTAGCGGGGAGCTCCTACGAGCAGTACTTC.

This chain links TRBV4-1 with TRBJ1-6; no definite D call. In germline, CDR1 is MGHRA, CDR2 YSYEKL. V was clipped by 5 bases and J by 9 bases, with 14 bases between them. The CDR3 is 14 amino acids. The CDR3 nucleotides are TGCGCCAGCAGCTACGAAGGCCGGGGTTCACCCCTCCACTTT. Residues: CASSYEGRGSPLHF.

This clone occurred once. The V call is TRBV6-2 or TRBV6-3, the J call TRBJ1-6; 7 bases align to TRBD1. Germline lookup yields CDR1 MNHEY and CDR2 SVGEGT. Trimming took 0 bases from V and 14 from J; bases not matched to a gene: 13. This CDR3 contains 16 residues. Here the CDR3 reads CASSYSTPMTGRTLHF. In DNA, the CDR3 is TGTGCCAGCAGTTACTCTACCCCCATGACAGGGAGAACCCTCCACTTT.

The CDR3 DNA reads TGTGCCAGCTCACCCCCTCAGGGAGGGAACACTGAAGCTTTCTTT. It specifies CASSPPQGGNTEAFF. The rearrangement links TRBV18 to TRBJ1-1, with a possible D match to TRBD1 (5 bases). Trimming pared 3 bases from V and 1 base from J, leaving 12 bases between. Germline V lookup: CDR1 KGHSH, CDR2 LQKENI. The CDR3 is made up of 15 amino acids.

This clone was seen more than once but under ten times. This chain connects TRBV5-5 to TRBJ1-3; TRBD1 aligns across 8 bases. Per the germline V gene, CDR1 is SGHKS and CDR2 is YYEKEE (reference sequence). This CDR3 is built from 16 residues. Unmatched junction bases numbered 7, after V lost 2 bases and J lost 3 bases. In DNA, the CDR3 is TGTGCCAGCAGCTTTTCCCCAGGGGGCTATGGAAACACCATATATTTT. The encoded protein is CASSFSPGGYGNTIYF.

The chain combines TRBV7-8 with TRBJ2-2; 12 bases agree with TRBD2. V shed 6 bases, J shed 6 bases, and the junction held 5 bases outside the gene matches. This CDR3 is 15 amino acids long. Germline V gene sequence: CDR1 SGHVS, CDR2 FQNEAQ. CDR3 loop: CASSLGLAGAGELFF. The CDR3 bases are TGTGCCAGCAGTTTGGGACTAGCGGGCGCCGGGGAGCTGTTTTTT.

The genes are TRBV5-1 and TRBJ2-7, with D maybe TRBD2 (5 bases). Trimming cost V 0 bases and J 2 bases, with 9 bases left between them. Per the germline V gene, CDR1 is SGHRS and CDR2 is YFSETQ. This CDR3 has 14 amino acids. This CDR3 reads CASSLAGGTYEQYV. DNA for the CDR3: TGCGCCAGCAGCTTGGCCGGAGGAACCTACGAGCAGTACGTC.

This chain's CDR3 is CASSFPLTGGSQETQYF. The CDR3 DNA is TGTGCCAGCAGTTTCCCATTGACAGGGGGTTCCCAAGAGACCCAGTACTTC. This sequence joins TRBV6-7 and TRBJ2-5; 9 bases are shared with TRBD1. TRBV6-7 has ORF status, its function being uncertain. CDR3 size: 17 residues. V shed 4 bases and J 1 base; nucleotides not matched to a gene: 10.

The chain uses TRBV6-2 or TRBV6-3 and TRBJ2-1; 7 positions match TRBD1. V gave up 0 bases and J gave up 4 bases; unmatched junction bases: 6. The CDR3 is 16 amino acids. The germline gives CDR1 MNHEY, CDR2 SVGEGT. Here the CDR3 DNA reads TGTGCCAGCAGTTACTCTTCGACAGGGCGTTACAATGAGCAGTTCTTC. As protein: CASSYSSTGRYNEQFF.

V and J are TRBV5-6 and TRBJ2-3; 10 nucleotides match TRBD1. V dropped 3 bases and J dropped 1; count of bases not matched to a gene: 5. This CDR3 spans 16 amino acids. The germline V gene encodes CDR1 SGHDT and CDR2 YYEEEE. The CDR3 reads CASSWGTGEGTDTQYF. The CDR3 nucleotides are TGTGCCAGCAGCTGGGGGACAGGGGAAGGCACAGATACGCAGTATTTT.

CDR3 DNA: TGTGCCAGCAGTGTCTCGCGGGGGGTAAGCTCCTACAATGAGCAGTTCTTC. Translated, it gives CASSVSRGVSSYNEQFF. This rearrangement joins TRBV2 to TRBJ2-1; 8 bases line up with TRBD2. From germline, CDR1 is SNHLY and CDR2 FYNNEI. V lost 4 bases and J lost 0; bases outside the gene matches: 8. This CDR3 is 17 amino acids long.

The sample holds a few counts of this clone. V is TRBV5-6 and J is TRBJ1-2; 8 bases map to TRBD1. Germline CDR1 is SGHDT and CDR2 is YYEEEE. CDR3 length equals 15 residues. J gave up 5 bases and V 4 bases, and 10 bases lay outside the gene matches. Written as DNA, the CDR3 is TGTGCCAGCAGCGCCTCCGACAGGGGCCCGTATGGCTACACCTTC. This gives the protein CASSASDRGPYGYTF.

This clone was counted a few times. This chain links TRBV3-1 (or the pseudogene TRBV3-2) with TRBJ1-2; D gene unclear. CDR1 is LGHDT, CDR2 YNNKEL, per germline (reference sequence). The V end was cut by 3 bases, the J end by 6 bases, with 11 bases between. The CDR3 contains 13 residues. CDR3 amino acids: CASSQQNKNGYTF. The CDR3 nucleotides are TGTGCCAGCAGCCAGCAAAACAAGAATGGCTACACCTTC.

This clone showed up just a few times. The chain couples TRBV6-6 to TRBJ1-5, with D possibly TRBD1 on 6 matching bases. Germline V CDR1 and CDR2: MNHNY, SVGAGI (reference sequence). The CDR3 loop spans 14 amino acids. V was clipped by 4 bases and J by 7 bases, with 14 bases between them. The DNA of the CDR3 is TGTGCCAGCAGTTTCGAGGGGGAAGAACAGCCCCAGCATTTT. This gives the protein CASSFEGEEQPQHF.

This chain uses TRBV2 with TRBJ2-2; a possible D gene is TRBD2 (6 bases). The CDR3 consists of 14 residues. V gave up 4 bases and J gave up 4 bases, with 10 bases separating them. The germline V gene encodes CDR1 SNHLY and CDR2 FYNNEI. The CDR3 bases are TGTGCCAGCAGTGCGACTAGGGCCACCGGGGAGCTGTTTTTT. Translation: CASSATRATGELFF.

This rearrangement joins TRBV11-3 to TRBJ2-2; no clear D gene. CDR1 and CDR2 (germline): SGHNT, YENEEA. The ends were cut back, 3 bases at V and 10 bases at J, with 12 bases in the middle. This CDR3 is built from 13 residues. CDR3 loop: CASSFDSLKELFF. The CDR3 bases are TGTGCCAGCAGCTTCGACTCCTTGAAGGAGCTGTTTTTT. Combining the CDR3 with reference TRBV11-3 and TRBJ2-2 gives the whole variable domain EAGVVQSPRYKIIEKKQPVAFWCNPISGHNTLYWYLQNLGQGPELLIRYENEEAVDDSQLPKDRFSAERLKGVDSTLKIQPAELGDSAVYLCASSFDSLKELFFGEGSRLTVL.

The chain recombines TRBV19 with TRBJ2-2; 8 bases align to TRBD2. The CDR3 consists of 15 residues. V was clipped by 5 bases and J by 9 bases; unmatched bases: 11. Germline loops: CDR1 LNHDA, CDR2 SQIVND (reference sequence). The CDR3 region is CASSAQQGLGRELFF. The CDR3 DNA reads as TGTGCCAGTAGTGCCCAGCAGGGACTAGGGAGGGAGCTGTTTTTT.

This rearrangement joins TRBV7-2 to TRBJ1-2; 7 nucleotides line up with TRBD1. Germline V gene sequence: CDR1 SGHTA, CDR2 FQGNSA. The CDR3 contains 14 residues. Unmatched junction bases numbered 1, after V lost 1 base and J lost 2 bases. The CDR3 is CASSLEGANYGYTF. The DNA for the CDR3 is TGTGCCAGCAGCTTAGAGGGGGCGAACTATGGCTACACCTTC.